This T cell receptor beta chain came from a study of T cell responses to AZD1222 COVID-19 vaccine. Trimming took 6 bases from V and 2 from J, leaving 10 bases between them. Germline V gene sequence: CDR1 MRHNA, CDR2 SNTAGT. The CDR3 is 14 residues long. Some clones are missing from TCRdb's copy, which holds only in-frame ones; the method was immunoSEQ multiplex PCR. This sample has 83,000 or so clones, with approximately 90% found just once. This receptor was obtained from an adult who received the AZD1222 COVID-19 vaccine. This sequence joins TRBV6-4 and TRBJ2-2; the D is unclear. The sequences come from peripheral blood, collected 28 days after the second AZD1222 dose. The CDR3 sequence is CASSLRGNTGELFF. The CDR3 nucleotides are TGTGCCAGCAGCCTTCGTGGCAACACCGGGGAGCTGTTTTTT.